The clone carrying this T cell receptor beta chain has only a few counts. What it binds is unknown. The sample is drawn from a study of beta chain features in type 1 diabetes. Overall study results and limits: A closer apparent resemblance between naive, central memory and Treg TCRB repertoires was seen in patients than in healthy donors.

Expressed TCRB transcripts were sequenced because the entire RNA isolate underwent reverse transcription. Generated by immunoSEQ multiplex PCR, the TCRdb table keeps only in-frame clones and is missing some. The sample lists about 930,000 clones; around a sixth were seen once. The CDR3 runs 15 residues. Sample: naive CD4+ T cells from blood. The TCR comes from a woman in her late teens or twenties in good health. This sequence joins TRBV21-1 and TRBJ2-3; the table's D gene call, TRBD2, was not cross checked with the DNA. TRBV21-1 is given as a pseudogene. The DNA of the CDR3 is TGTGCCAGCAGCCCTACATGCTGGCCGCGGGTTACGCAGTATTTT. It codes for CASSPTCWPRVTQYF.